This T cell receptor beta chain stems from a study of blood T cell repertoires in COVID-19. Study-wide context: Sites in the United States, Italy and Spain provided acute and convalescent COVID-19 samples. PBMCs, B-cell-depleted T cells, or T cells provided the cDNA or gDNA that made up the material.

A Seattle source enrolled patients during active infection and followed them longitudinally. CDR1 and CDR2 (germline): SNHLY, FYNNEI. The length of the CDR3 is 15 residues. V shed 1 base, J shed 2 bases, and the junction held 1 base outside the gene matches. In the original workflow: Estimates of nucleated cell counts were drawn from the amplification of reference gene primers. Clones were read by immunoSEQ multiplex PCR, and TCRdb kept only the in-frame ones, dropping some. That table furnishes V, J and clone size, whereas the DNA furnished D and trimming. The sample has about 290,000 clones, around 92% seen once.

The sequencing input was peripheral blood. This chain uses TRBV2 with TRBJ2-1, with 8 bases aligning to TRBD2. The receptor comes from a woman in her 30s with COVID-19, enrolled during active disease. CDR3 sequence reads: CASSEERGPYNEQFF. CDR3 nucleotides: TGTGCCAGCAGTGAAGAGCGGGGGCCCTACAATGAGCAGTTCTTC.